This T cell receptor (beta chain) was observed in a study of Graves' ophthalmopathy and Graves' hyperthyroidism listed by TCRdb under 2018. About the investigation overall: Peripheral blood was collected before any treatment was given, at the time of initial diagnosis. In several hyperthyroidism patients, the T-cell repertoires found in thyroid tissue were compared with those found in blood. The study used signatures of the TCR beta repertoire to tell Graves' ophthalmopathy apart from Graves' hyperthyroidism and to predict which patients would progress to ophthalmopathy. To explore V-J signatures that distinguish ophthalmopathy from hyperthyroidism, a discovery set of about a hundred patients was enrolled, made up of 43 with ophthalmopathy and roughly 57 with stable hyperthyroidism. After sampling, hyperthyroidism patients received methimazole starting at 30 mg daily, and ophthalmopathy patients received high-dose intravenous methylprednisolone. An independent validation cohort comprised some 19 hyperthyroidism patients and some 16 patients who later progressed from hyperthyroidism to ophthalmopathy. In total, approximately 130 blood samples were TCR-sequenced: approximately 42 ophthalmopathy, 75 hyperthyroidism and some 17 hyperthyroidism-to-ophthalmopathy patients. On the study overall, not on this receptor specifically: In cross-validation, the 13-signature model distinguished ophthalmopathy from stable hyperthyroidism with approximately 90% sensitivity and about 81% specificity, while in the test set the corresponding values were about 80% and 75%. Most of the expanded thyroid clonotypes with a frequency above 0.001 were also detected in blood, and it was suggested that the thyroid immune response may be reflected by blood repertoires. No statistical method was used to predetermine the sample size, and group allocation was not hidden from the investigators. In validation, the model predicted ophthalmopathy progression with about 64% sensitivity and less than 80% specificity; some twelve predicted patients were CT-confirmed with GO in a median of roughly 6.8 months.

The junction carries 10 bases between V and J, which are trimmed by 4 bases and 1 base respectively. Taken from cysteine to phenylalanine, the CDR3 has 14 residues. The sequence is cut down to CDR3 DNA, 42 bases in frame from base 1. For repertoire sequencing, TCR beta CDR3 regions were amplified from RNA transcripts. The first round of RT-PCR was done with HTBI primers and the Qiagen OneStep RT-PCR kit, and was followed by a second round of multiplex PCR, then size selection and purification. Sequencing of the libraries was carried out on an Illumina HiSeq2000 in paired-end mode with 100 bp reads. On the authors' methods: SOAPnuke was used to process the reads, removing any read that contained adapters or uncalled bases, had a mean Phred below 15, or lacked an exact match to the constant primer or identifier. COPE v1.2.5 was used to merge high-quality paired reads. Each unique nucleotide sequence was treated as a clonotype, and MiTCR v1.1 was used to align the clonotypes to the IMGT TRB V, D and J references. The analysis was limited to V-J combinations with a frequency above 0.0001, which together covered approximately 99% of the repertoires. For each V-J combination, a TCR clonal expansion and chaos score was defined as the ratio of F50 clonal expansion to chaos observed in the TCRdist matrix. Welch's t-statistics and random forest were used to reduce the features to 13 V-J combinations, which were then used as input to a naive Bayes classifier. The Morisita-Horn index was used to measure how similar the thyroid and blood repertoires were. The public reads were run again by TCRdb, first through fastp at Q25 and then through MiXCR, and only productive beta chains were kept. Duplicate CDR3 protein sequences are folded into a single record with the most common DNA and genes. TCRdb, rather than the study authors, made the V and J calls. The sample includes roughly 400,000 distinct CDR3 sequences, with approximately 18% observed a single time. Of the sample, 2% to 2.5% falls within the top ten clones.

Stable hyperthyroidism was defined as no progression to ophthalmopathy within 18 months of follow-up. The hyperthyroidism patients were 18 to 65 years old and newly diagnosed, with a disease duration of less than 2 months. Patients with other autoimmune diseases, uncontrolled infections, pregnancy or lactation were excluded from the study. Diagnosis was based on clinical symptoms, serum thyroxine, TRAb, thyroid ultrasound and orbital computed tomography. Ficoll-Paque density gradient centrifugation was used to isolate PBMCs from 8.5 to 10 ml of fresh peripheral blood. Total RNA was extracted with Trizol reagent and quality-checked on an Agilent 2100 Bioanalyzer. This clonotype was picked up many times. The specificity of this receptor is unknown. No base qualities exist here, and no much larger clone lies one base off it.

This TCR came from an adult woman with stable Graves' hyperthyroidism. Input material: peripheral blood. The V and J segments used are TRBV12-3 or TRBV12-4 and TRBJ1-1, with no reliable assignment of the D segment. At the DNA level, the sequence is TGTGCCAGCAGTTCGCGACACCCGAACACTGAAGCTTTCTTT. Its translation reads: CASSSRHPNTEAFF.